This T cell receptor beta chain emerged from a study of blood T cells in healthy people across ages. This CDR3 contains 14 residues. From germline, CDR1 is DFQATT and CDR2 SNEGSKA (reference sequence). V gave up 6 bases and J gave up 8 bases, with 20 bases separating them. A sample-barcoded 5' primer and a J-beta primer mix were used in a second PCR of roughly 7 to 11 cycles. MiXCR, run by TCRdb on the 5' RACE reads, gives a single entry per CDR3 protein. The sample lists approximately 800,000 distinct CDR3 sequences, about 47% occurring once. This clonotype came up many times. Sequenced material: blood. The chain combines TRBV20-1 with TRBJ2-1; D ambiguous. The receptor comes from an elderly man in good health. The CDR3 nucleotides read TGCAGTGCGCGGAATATTAGAAGGGTGTATGAGCAGTTCTTC. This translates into CSARNIRRVYEQFF.